What follows are 28 T cell receptor beta chains derived from one specimen sequenced in a study of T cell therapy after organ transplantation. Using immunoSEQ multiplex PCR, the repertoire was profiled, and TCRdb retains in-frame clones only, with some absent. The sample includes about 17,000 clones, over 75% seen only once; the top ten take around a third. Time point: 20-29 weeks after completion of therapy. For these TCRs, the target antigens are not known. This specimen consisted of CD8+ T cells from blood, obtained after autologous CMV-specific T cell therapy. Receptors originate from a human patient who had received a solid organ transplant and had CMV disease. Some T cells may originate from the graft donor.

This rearrangement joins TRBV5-6 to TRBJ2-7, with D possibly matching TRBD1 (6 bases). The CDR3 contains 11 residues. Per germline, CDR1 SGHDT and CDR2 YYEEEE. The V gene lost 4 bases and the J gene lost 12 bases, with 14 bases spanning the gap. DNA of the CDR3: TGTGCCAGCAGCGGGGGCCTTTATTCGTACTTC. Its translation is CASSGGLYSYF.

This chain links TRBV4-1 with TRBJ2-7; 7 bases fit TRBD1. CDR3 length: 14 amino acids. With 1 base clipped from V and 2 bases from J, the junction kept 2 bases outside the gene matches. Germline loops: CDR1 MGHRA, CDR2 YSYEKL. The CDR3 bases are TGCGCCAGCAGCCAAGGGACAGGACCCTACGAGCAGTACTTC. Its protein product is CASSQGTGPYEQYF.

This chain links TRBV5-6 with TRBJ1-2; possible D gene TRBD1, 5 bases. CDR3 length: 14 residues. The ends were cut back, 3 bases at V and 2 bases at J, with 11 bases in the middle. Germline-derived CDR1 and CDR2 are SGHDT and YYEEEE. CDR3 residues: CASSYNGANYGYTF. The CDR3 nucleotides are TGTGCCAGCAGCTACAATGGGGCAAACTATGGCTACACCTTC.

V is TRBV6-1 and J is TRBJ1-5; possibly TRBD1 for D (5 bases). From germline, CDR1 is MNHNS and CDR2 SASEGT. CDR3 size: 15 residues. The V end lost 5 bases, the J end lost 0 bases, and 11 bases lay between the germline ends. The chain's CDR3 is CASSSRQNSNQPQHF. The CDR3 DNA is TGTGCCAGCAGTTCCCGACAGAATAGCAATCAGCCCCAGCATTTT.

This clone was seen a handful of times. This chain joins TRBV6-5 and TRBJ2-5; no reliable D call. Germline-derived CDR1 and CDR2 are MNHEY and SVGAGI. This CDR3 comprises 13 residues. V lost 1 base and J lost 2, with 5 bases in between. Written as DNA, the CDR3 is TGTGCCAGCAGTTACTTCGGTCAAGAGACCCAGTACTTC. Translated: CASSYFGQETQYF.

Comment on this clone: One end of the junction does not line up with germline, which may come from a read error. The chain links TRBV29-1 to TRBJ1-2, with 7 bases lining up with TRBD1. The germline V gene encodes CDR1 SQVTM and CDR2 ANQGSEA. This CDR3 has 12 residues. In DNA, the CDR3 is TGCAGCGTTGGCGGGACAGCTGATGGCTACGCCTTC. Translation gives CSVGGTADGYAF.

In DNA, the CDR3 is TGTGCCAGCAGTGACTCACAGGGCACAGATACGCAGTATTTT. Amino acids: CASSDSQGTDTQYF. This chain links TRBV6-4 with TRBJ2-3, with D possibly matching TRBD1 (5 bases). Germline CDR1 MRHNA, CDR2 SNTAGT. There are 14 residues in the CDR3. V lost 0 bases and J lost 1, with 5 bases in between.

The chain joins TRBV11-2 to TRBJ2-5, with D unresolved. The CDR3 extends over 14 amino acids. Germline V CDR1 and CDR2: SGHAT, FQNNGV. V lost 0 bases and J lost 2, with 7 bases in between. CDR3 residues: CASSLEAKQETQYF. For the CDR3, the DNA is TGTGCCAGCAGCTTAGAGGCCAAACAAGAGACCCAGTACTTC.

This chain links TRBV4-3 with TRBJ2-3; TRBD1 agrees at 8 bases. The germline V gene has CDR1 LGHNA and CDR2 YSLEER. This CDR3 has 17 amino acids. Losses at the gene ends were 0 bases for V and 4 bases for J; bases not matched to a gene: 9. Here the CDR3 reads CASSQDRAGGEADTQYF. CDR3 nucleotide sequence: TGCGCCAGCAGCCAAGATCGGGCAGGGGGCGAGGCAGATACGCAGTATTTT.

This chain uses TRBV5-6 with TRBJ1-1; 7 bases are shared with TRBD1. Losses at the gene ends were 0 bases for V and 0 bases for J; bases not matched to a gene: 2. The CDR3 runs to 15 residues. CDR1 and CDR2 from the germline V gene are SGHDT and YYEEEE. The CDR3 sequence: CASSLGGQLNTEAFF. CDR3 coding DNA: TGTGCCAGCAGCTTGGGGGGACAGTTGAACACTGAAGCTTTCTTT.

The chain is built from TRBV6-1 and TRBJ2-7; 7 bases are shared with TRBD1. After removal of 0 bases from V and 5 bases from J, the junction contained 7 bases not matched to a gene. From germline, CDR1 is MNHNS and CDR2 SASEGT. This CDR3 contains 15 residues. The chain's CDR3 is CASSEAEGAQNEQYF. Written as DNA, the CDR3 is TGTGCCAGCAGTGAAGCTGAGGGGGCGCAAAACGAGCAGTACTTC.

V gene TRBV14 combines with J gene TRBJ2-2; D ambiguous. The V gene lost 4 bases and the J gene lost 6 bases, with 9 bases spanning the gap. The CDR3 consists of 13 residues. Germline V gene lookup returns CDR1 SGHDN and CDR2 FVKESK. CDR3 DNA: TGTGCCAGCAGCCCGACCTTCTCCGGGGAGCTGTTTTTT. Its protein is CASSPTFSGELFF.

Only one count was recorded for this clone. V gene TRBV19 combines with J gene TRBJ2-7, with D unclear. Per the germline V gene, CDR1 is LNHDA and CDR2 is SQIVND (reference sequence). Trimming took off 7 bases at V and 3 bases at J, with 13 bases between the two ends. The CDR3 contains 13 residues. CDR3 in DNA: TGTGCCAGTACTCGAGAACCGGGCTACGAGCAGTACTTC. As protein: CASTREPGYEQYF.

V gene TRBV30 combines with J gene TRBJ1-2, with 9 bases lining up with TRBD1. The CDR3 is 12 amino acids. In germline, CDR1 is GTSNPN, CDR2 SVGIG (reference sequence). Germline trimming cut 4 bases from V and 7 bases from J; bases unmatched to any gene: 4. CDR3: CAWITGGSGYTF. DNA for the CDR3: TGTGCCTGGATTACAGGGGGCTCTGGCTACACCTTC.

V is TRBV6-5 and J is TRBJ2-2; D call uncertain. Trimming removed 6 bases at V and 2 bases at J, with 7 bases between. From germline, CDR1 is MNHEY and CDR2 SVGAGI. The length of the CDR3 is 13 residues. The CDR3 DNA sequence: TGTGCCAGCAGCAGTCCTAACACCGGGGAGCTGTTTTTT. Protein: CASSSPNTGELFF.

The chain uses TRBV27 and TRBJ2-1; 9 nucleotides line up with TRBD2. J gave up 10 bases and V 5 bases, and 12 bases lay outside the gene matches. Germline values: CDR1 MNHEY, CDR2 SMNVEV (reference sequence). This CDR3 has 15 residues. The CDR3 DNA reads TGTGCCAGCAGTCCTCTAGCGGGGCCCCCGGGGGAGCAGTTCTTC. As protein: CASSPLAGPPGEQFF.

The CDR3 sequence is CASSTNRGKEQYF. The CDR3 nucleotides are TGTGCCAGTAGTACCAACAGGGGAAAAGAGCAGTACTTC. The chain employs TRBV19 and TRBJ2-7; TRBD1 matches at 7 bases. The CDR3 is 13 residues long. Germline V gene sequence: CDR1 LNHDA, CDR2 SQIVND (reference sequence). The ends lost 4 bases at V and 7 bases at J; junction bases unmatched: 7. Filled out from reference TRBV19 and TRBJ2-7, the complete variable domain reads DGGITQSPKYLFRKEGQNVTLSCEQNLNHDAMYWYRQDPGQGLRLIYYSQIVNDFQKGDIAEGYSVSREKKESFPLTVTSAQKNPTAFYLCASSTNRGKEQYFGPGTRLTVT.

V usage is TRBV9 and J usage is TRBJ1-6, with TRBD1 as a possible D gene (5 bases). This CDR3 region has 12 residues. CDR1 is SGDLS and CDR2 is YYNGEE in the germline V gene. Trimming removed 0 bases at V and 14 bases at J, with 9 bases between. Here the CDR3 reads CASSVGQGALHF. CDR3 DNA: TGTGCCAGCAGCGTAGGTCAGGGTGCCCTCCACTTT.

This chain links TRBV7-9 with TRBJ1-1; 7 bases are a match to TRBD1. The V gene end was trimmed by 7 bases and the J gene end by 4 bases; junction bases not matched to a gene: 9. There are 14 residues in the CDR3. Germline CDR1 and CDR2: SEHNR and FQNEAQ (reference sequence). The CDR3 nucleotides are TGTGCCAGCATCGCAGGGGGTAGTGGCACTGAAGCTTTCTTT. Amino acids: CASIAGGSGTEAFF.

CDR3 protein: CASSLGVQHYEQYF. In nucleotides, the CDR3 is TGTGCCAGCAGCTTGGGGGTACAGCACTACGAGCAGTACTTC. The rearrangement joins TRBV5-6 to TRBJ2-7; the D is unclear. Between the trimmed V and J ends, which lost 0 bases and 3 bases, there was a span of 10 bases. Germline V gene lookup returns CDR1 SGHDT and CDR2 YYEEEE. The CDR3 sequence is 14 residues long.

This clone was picked up one time. V is TRBV4-1 and J is TRBJ2-7; the match to TRBD2 covers 8 bases. The CDR3 sequence is 14 residues long. Germline V CDR1 and CDR2: MGHRA, YSYEKL. V lost 5 bases and J lost 2; bases outside the gene matches: 5. The CDR3 reads CASSYGTRAYEQYF. CDR3 bases: TGCGCCAGCAGCTACGGGACTAGAGCCTACGAGCAGTACTTC.

V gene TRBV10-3 combines with J gene TRBJ1-2; no firm D call. Germline loops: CDR1 ENHRY, CDR2 SYGVKD. With 3 bases removed from V and 8 bases from J, the gap between germline ends came to 13 bases. The CDR3 is 13 amino acids. The CDR3: CAISDDGYNGYTF. The CDR3 DNA follows: TGTGCCATCAGTGACGACGGATACAACGGCTACACCTTC.

The chain links TRBV5-4 to TRBJ1-1; D ambiguous. Trimming took 2 bases from V and 2 from J, leaving 10 bases between them. The CDR3 is made up of 14 amino acids. The germline CDR1 and CDR2 sequences are SGHNT and YYREEE (reference sequence). CDR3 sequence: CASSFRLGNTEAFF. CDR3 bases: TGTGCCAGCAGCTTCAGACTAGGAAACACTGAAGCTTTCTTT.

For the CDR3, the DNA is TGTGCCAGCAGTTACGGTTTAGACTACGAGCAGTACTTC. Translation: CASSYGLDYEQYF. V usage is TRBV6-6 and J usage is TRBJ2-7, with D uncertain. Trimming stripped 2 bases from V and 3 bases from J, with 8 bases between. The germline CDR1 and CDR2 sequences are MNHNY and SVGAGI (reference sequence). The CDR3 totals 13 residues.

The chain is built from TRBV29-1 and TRBJ2-7, with 9 bases that match TRBD1. Trimming took 4 bases from V and 4 from J; bases not matched to a gene: 5. Germline CDR1 reads SQVTM; CDR2 reads ANQGSEA. The CDR3 is 13 amino acids. As DNA, the CDR3 is TGCAGCGTTGTCGGGACAGGGATATACGAGCAGTACTTC. This sequence encodes CSVVGTGIYEQYF.

V gene TRBV11-3 combines with J gene TRBJ2-3; 9 bases align to TRBD2. In germline, CDR1 is SGHNT, CDR2 YENEEA. The CDR3 sequence is 18 residues long. The J segment lost 5 bases and the V segment lost 5 bases, leaving 17 bases of the junction unmatched. The CDR3 region is CASSPETSGPPGGDTQYF. The CDR3 bases are TGTGCCAGCAGCCCGGAAACTAGCGGGCCCCCTGGGGGAGATACGCAGTATTTT.

The genes are TRBV2 and TRBJ2-2; D ambiguous. CDR1 and CDR2 (germline): SNHLY, FYNNEI. Deletions cut 5 bases from V and 5 bases from J, with 6 bases between. The CDR3 has 12 amino acids. The CDR3 loop is CASSLITGELFF. The DNA of the CDR3 is TGTGCCAGCAGTTTGATAACCGGGGAGCTGTTTTTT.

The CDR3 coding sequence is TGTGCCATCAGTGAGTCGACGGGGGGGCGAGCTGAAAAACTGTTTTTT. It translates to CAISESTGGRAEKLFF. The V call is TRBV10-3, the J call TRBJ1-4, with a possible D match to TRBD1 (6 bases). CDR1 is ENHRY and CDR2 is SYGVKD in the germline V gene. The CDR3 loop spans 16 amino acids. The V end lost 0 bases, the J end lost 7 bases, and 15 bases lay between the germline ends.